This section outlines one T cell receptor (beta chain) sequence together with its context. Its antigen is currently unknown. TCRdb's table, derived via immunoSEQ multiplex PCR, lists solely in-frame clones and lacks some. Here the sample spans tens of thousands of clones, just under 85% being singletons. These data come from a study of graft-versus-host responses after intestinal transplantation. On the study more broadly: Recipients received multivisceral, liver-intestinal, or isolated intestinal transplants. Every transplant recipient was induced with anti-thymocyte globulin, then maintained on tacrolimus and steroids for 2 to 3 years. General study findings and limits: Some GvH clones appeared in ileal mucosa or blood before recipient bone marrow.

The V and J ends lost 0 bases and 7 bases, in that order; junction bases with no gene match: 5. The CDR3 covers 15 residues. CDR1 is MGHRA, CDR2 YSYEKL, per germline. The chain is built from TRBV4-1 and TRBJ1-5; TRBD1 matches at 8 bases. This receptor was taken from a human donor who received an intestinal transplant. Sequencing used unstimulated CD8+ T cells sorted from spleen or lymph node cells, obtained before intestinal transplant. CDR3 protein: CASSQEHRGKQPQHF. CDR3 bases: TGCGCCAGCAGCCAAGAGCACAGGGGGAAACAGCCCCAGCATTTT.